This T cell receptor (beta chain) was sequenced for a study of OX40 agonist ivuxolimab in advanced cancers. Study-wide results and limits: CD4+ T cells averaged fewer expanded clones than CD8+ T cells. The CD4+ and CD8+ T cells in the blood had expanded clonally by week 6 at 0.1 to 3.0 mg/kg.

The CDR3 totals 12 residues. V was trimmed by 2 bases and J by 11 bases, leaving 12 bases between them. Germline-derived CDR1 and CDR2 are SEHNR and FQNEAQ (reference sequence). On this clone: Its antigen is unknown.

TCRdb's table, derived via immunoSEQ multiplex PCR, lists solely in-frame clones and lacks some. Among tens of thousands of clones listed, approximately 90% were seen once. This specimen consisted of CD4+ or CD8+ T cells sorted from blood, obtained in a trial of the OX40 agonist ivuxolimab. The chain couples TRBV7-9 to TRBJ2-5; D call uncertain. The origin of this receptor is an adult with an advanced solid tumor such as melanoma, head and neck, liver or kidney cancer. The CDR3 reads CASSLSPGAQYF. The CDR3, as DNA: TGTGCCAGCAGCTTATCCCCTGGTGCGCAGTACTTC.